Listed below are T cell receptor beta chains from one sample, sequenced in a study of T cell responses to AZD1222 COVID-19 vaccine. Sequencing was performed with immunoSEQ multiplex PCR; in TCRdb, only in-frame clones are kept and a portion is missing. The data contain tens of thousands of clones, approximately 90% of them singletons. Here the sequenced sample was peripheral blood, taken 28 days after the second AZD1222 dose. These receptors originate from an adult who received the AZD1222 COVID-19 vaccine. CDR3s include the opening cysteine and the closing phenylalanine or tryptophan. D genes are given only for firm matches. Only part of the rows carry a size: once, few, many, or a class if the clone is expanded.

v_call: TRBV12-3/TRBV12-4; clone_size: -; d_call: -; j_call: TRBJ1-6; cdr3_nt: TGTGCCAGCAGTTCCCGAGAGGACTCACCCCTCCACTTT; cdr3_aa: CASSSREDSPLHF
v_call: TRBV6-5; clone_size: -; d_call: -; j_call: TRBJ2-7; cdr3_nt: TGTGCCAGCAGCTCCGAGTACAGGGAATCCTACGAGCAGTACTTC; cdr3_aa: CASSSEYRESYEQYF
v_call: TRBV28; clone_size: -; d_call: TRBD1; j_call: TRBJ1-4; cdr3_nt: TGTGCCAGCAAACCAGGGGGCGGGGGTGTTGAAAAACTGTTTTTT; cdr3_aa: CASKPGGGGVEKLFF
v_call: TRBV5-1; clone_size: -; d_call: -; j_call: TRBJ2-6; cdr3_nt: TGCGCCAGCACCCTAGGAGGTTCCTCCTTAGGGGCCAACGTCCTGACTTTC; cdr3_aa: CASTLGGSSLGANVLTF
v_call: TRBV4-2; clone_size: -; d_call: TRBD1; j_call: TRBJ1-2; cdr3_nt: TGTGCCAGCAGCTCGGGATCGGGGGGAGACAGGGGAAGGGACTATGGCTACACCTTC; cdr3_aa: CASSSGSGGDRGRDYGYTF
v_call: TRBV3-1/TRBV3-2; clone_size: -; d_call: TRBD1; j_call: TRBJ2-7; cdr3_nt: TGTGCCAGCAGGGGACAGCCATCCTACGAGCAGTACTTC; cdr3_aa: CASRGQPSYEQYF
v_call: TRBV2; clone_size: -; d_call: -; j_call: TRBJ2-6; cdr3_nt: TGTGCCAGCAGTCTAAAAAGAATCTCTGGGGCCAACGTCCTGACTTTC; cdr3_aa: CASSLKRISGANVLTF
v_call: TRBV5-1; clone_size: -; d_call: TRBD2; j_call: TRBJ2-3; cdr3_nt: TGCGCCAGCAGCTACAGCGGGGGGCTCACAGATACGCAGTATTTT; cdr3_aa: CASSYSGGLTDTQYF
v_call: TRBV6-2/TRBV6-3; clone_size: -; d_call: -; j_call: TRBJ1-1; cdr3_nt: TGTGCCAGCAGTGGCACTTTACAGGGCGAAGCTTTCTTT; cdr3_aa: CASSGTLQGEAFF
v_call: TRBV5-1; clone_size: few; d_call: -; j_call: TRBJ2-1; cdr3_nt: TGCGCCAGCAGCATGGGGTCCAGTAACAATGAGCAGTTCTTC; cdr3_aa: CASSMGSSNNEQFF
v_call: TRBV9; clone_size: -; d_call: -; j_call: TRBJ2-2; cdr3_nt: TGTGCCAGCAGCACGGGACTTACAGACACCGGGGAGCTGTTTTTT; cdr3_aa: CASSTGLTDTGELFF
v_call: TRBV3-1/TRBV3-2; clone_size: -; d_call: TRBD1; j_call: TRBJ1-1; cdr3_nt: TGTGCCAGCGGACAGGGAACGGGTGAAGCTTTCTTT; cdr3_aa: CASGQGTGEAFF
v_call: TRBV2; clone_size: -; d_call: TRBD1; j_call: TRBJ1-6; cdr3_nt: TGTGCCAGCATACGGACAGGGGCAAATAATTCACCCCTCCACTTT; cdr3_aa: CASIRTGANNSPLHF
v_call: TRBV5-6; clone_size: -; d_call: -; j_call: TRBJ1-1; cdr3_nt: TGTGCCAGCAGCCGTTTAGACAGGATGAACACTGAAGCTTTCTTT; cdr3_aa: CASSRLDRMNTEAFF
v_call: TRBV9; clone_size: -; d_call: -; j_call: TRBJ1-6; cdr3_nt: TGTGCCAGCAGCGAGGCCCCCACGCGGAGTTCACCCCTCCACTTT; cdr3_aa: CASSEAPTRSSPLHF